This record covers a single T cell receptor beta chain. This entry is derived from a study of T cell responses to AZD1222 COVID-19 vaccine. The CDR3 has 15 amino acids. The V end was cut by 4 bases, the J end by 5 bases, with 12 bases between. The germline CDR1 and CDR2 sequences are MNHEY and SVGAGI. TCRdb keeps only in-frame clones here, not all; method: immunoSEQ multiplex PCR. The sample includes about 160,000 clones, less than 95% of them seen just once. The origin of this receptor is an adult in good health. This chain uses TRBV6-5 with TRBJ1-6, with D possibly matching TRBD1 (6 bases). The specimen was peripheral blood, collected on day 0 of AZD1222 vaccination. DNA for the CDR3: TGTGCCAGCAGTTCCCGGGACACCGATAATTCACCCCTCCACTTT. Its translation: CASSSRDTDNSPLHF.